The rows below give T cell receptor beta chains drawn from one sample of a study of spatial heterogeneity in lung cancer. TCRdb re-called the 5' RACE reads with MiXCR, one entry per CDR3 protein. The data hold about 38,000 distinct CDR3 sequences, with 7.5% observed a single time. Source: PBMCs, taken at surgery. Receptors originate from a male donor with early-stage non-small cell lung cancer. CDR3s include the opening cysteine and the closing phenylalanine or tryptophan. A D gene is named only where the DNA matches it firmly. Expanded clones get a size class; other rows say once, few or many, or leave the size out.

j_call | clone_size | d_call | v_call | cdr3_aa | cdr3_nt
TRBJ2-3 | many | TRBD1 | TRBV20-1 | CSARRTGLGLPGTQYF | TGCAGTGCTCGACGGACAGGGCTCGGGCTCCCGGGTACGCAGTATTTT
TRBJ2-5 | . | . | TRBV5-5 | CASSLIRGAETQYF | TGTGCCAGCAGCTTGATACGGGGCGCGGAGACCCAGTACTTC
TRBJ2-3 | many | . | TRBV5-1 | CASSSLNPSTDTQYF | TGCGCCAGCAGCTCACTCAACCCTAGCACAGATACGCAGTATTTT
TRBJ2-2 | few | . | TRBV20-1 | CSARVNGANTGELFF | TGCAGTGCTAGAGTAAACGGGGCCAACACCGGGGAGCTGTTTTTT
TRBJ2-2 | many | TRBD2 | TRBV7-6 | CASSSSGGNTGELFF | TGTGCCAGCAGCTCTAGCGGGGGGAACACCGGGGAGCTGTTTTTT
TRBJ1-2 | many | . | TRBV5-1 | CASSLEGNYGYTF | TGCGCCAGCAGCTTGGAGGGGAACTATGGCTACACCTTC
TRBJ2-3 | many | TRBD2 | TRBV2 | CASSTSGRARDTQYF | TGTGCCAGCAGTACTAGCGGGAGGGCCCGGGATACGCAGTATTTT
TRBJ2-2 | many | . | TRBV24-1 | CATSDSSDRVTNTGELFF | TGTGCCACCAGTGATTCGAGTGACCGGGTTACGAACACCGGGGAGCTGTTTTTT
TRBJ1-4 | many | . | TRBV29-1 | CSAPGLGNEKLFF | TGCAGCGCCCCAGGGCTCGGGAATGAAAAACTGTTTTTT
TRBJ1-1 | . | . | TRBV18 | CASSPPRGTNTEAFF | TGTGCCAGCTCACCCCCCCGGGGCACGAACACTGAAGCTTTCTTT
TRBJ2-5 | many | . | TRBV2 | CASIRLMSPETQYF | TGTGCCAGCATTAGACTCATGTCCCCAGAGACCCAGTACTTC
TRBJ2-2 | few | . | TRBV20-1 | CSASGRGPTTGELFF | TGCAGTGCTAGTGGTAGAGGCCCTACGACCGGGGAGCTGTTTTTT
TRBJ1-6 | many | . | TRBV4-1 | CASSQETPRVVSPLHF | TGCGCCAGCAGCCAAGAAACTCCCCGAGTGGTCTCACCCCTCCACTTT
TRBJ1-2 | few | . | TRBV5-1 | CASSLRSNSQGRYGYTF | TGCGCCAGCAGCTTGAGGTCGAATTCGCAGGGGCGGTATGGCTACACCTTC
TRBJ2-1 | many | . | TRBV28 | CASSSLRFRGGYNEQFF | TGTGCCAGCAGTTCCCTCCGGTTTAGGGGGGGCTACAATGAGCAGTTCTTC
TRBJ2-5 | many | . | TRBV12-3/TRBV12-4 | CASSLWGAETQYF | TGTGCCAGCAGTTTGTGGGGCGCGGAGACCCAGTACTTC
TRBJ2-5 | few | . | TRBV14 | CASSPMEREETQYF | TGTGCCAGCAGCCCCATGGAGAGGGAGGAGACCCAGTACTTC
TRBJ2-1 | many | . | TRBV7-2 | CASSLDQRPDPFF | TGTGCCAGCAGCTTGGATCAGAGGCCGGATCCGTTCTTC
TRBJ2-6 | few | . | TRBV5-1 | CASSSGSGANVLTF | TGCGCCAGCAGCTCGGGATCTGGGGCCAACGTCCTGACTTTC
TRBJ2-3 | many | TRBD2 | TRBV11-2 | CASSLGGGPTDTQYF | TGTGCCAGCAGCTTGGGCGGGGGGCCCACAGATACGCAGTATTTT
TRBJ1-1 | few | . | TRBV18 | CASSLERTEAFF | TGTGCCAGCTCACTCGAAAGGACTGAAGCTTTCTTT
TRBJ1-6 | many | TRBD1 | TRBV6-5 | CASSSDRGGGNSPLHF | TGTGCCAGCAGTTCCGACAGGGGAGGTGGGAATTCACCCCTCCACTTT
TRBJ2-5 | many | TRBD2 | TRBV7-2 | CASSAGLAGRGTQYF | TGTGCCAGCAGCGCGGGACTAGCGGGGCGAGGGACCCAGTACTTC
TRBJ2-3 | few | TRBD2 | TRBV5-1 | CASSLTSGSTDTQYF | TGCGCCAGCAGCTTGACTAGCGGAAGCACAGATACGCAGTATTTT
TRBJ1-5 | . | . | TRBV11-1 | CASSRDLRGQPQHF | TGTGCCAGCAGCCGGGACCTGAGGGGACAGCCCCAGCATTTT
TRBJ2-3 | many | . | TRBV5-1 | CASSFGHATDTQYF | TGCGCCAGCAGCTTTGGACATGCCACAGATACGCAGTATTTT
TRBJ2-7 | . | TRBD1 | TRBV6-5 | CASSYSPTGGNEQYF | TGTGCCAGCAGTTACAGTCCCACAGGGGGCAACGAGCAGTACTTC
TRBJ2-3 | . | . | TRBV7-2 | CASTPRTDTQYF | TGTGCCAGCACCCCACGCACAGATACGCAGTATTTT
TRBJ1-2 | few | TRBD1 | TRBV14 | CASSLDRGANYGYTF | TGTGCCAGCAGCCTGGACAGGGGAGCTAACTATGGCTACACCTTC
TRBJ2-2 | many | . | TRBV21-1 | CASSKWYGTGLFTGELFF | TGTGCCAGCAGCAAATGGTACGGGACAGGGTTGTTCACCGGGGAGCTGTTTTTT
TRBJ2-1 | many | . | TRBV29-1 | CSVAGYNEQFF | TGCAGCGTTGCCGGCTACAATGAGCAGTTCTTC
TRBJ2-3 | many | . | TRBV18 | CASSPSPGRSTDTQYF | TGTGCCAGCTCACCTTCCCCGGGGCGAAGCACAGATACGCAGTATTTT
TRBJ1-3 | many | TRBD1 | TRBV11-2 | CASSPGTGSGYTIYF | TGTGCCAGCAGCCCTGGGACAGGGTCCGGGTACACCATATATTTT
TRBJ2-3 | few | . | TRBV7-9 | CASSLERDTQYF | TGTGCCAGCAGCTTAGAACGGGATACGCAGTATTTT
TRBJ2-1 | many | . | TRBV10-3 | CAISEGDEQFF | TGTGCCATCAGTGAGGGGGATGAGCAGTTCTTC
TRBJ2-7 | many | . | TRBV5-1 | CASFRGDSSYEQYF | TGCGCCAGCTTCCGCGGGGATAGCTCCTACGAGCAGTACTTC
TRBJ2-1 | many | . | TRBV11-2 | CASSLVAGFSYEQFF | TGTGCCAGCAGCTTAGTTGCGGGGTTCTCATATGAGCAGTTCTTC
TRBJ2-3 | . | TRBD1 | TRBV5-8 | CASSFTGGQTDTQYF | TGTGCCAGCAGTTTCACAGGGGGTCAGACAGATACGCAGTATTTT
TRBJ2-7 | many | . | TRBV9 | CASSVVGGFDEQYF | TGTGCCAGCAGCGTAGTGGGGGGTTTCGACGAGCAGTACTTC
TRBJ2-2 | many | . | TRBV11-1 | CASSFRGRVFF | TGTGCCAGCAGCTTCAGGGGGAGGGTGTTTTTT
TRBJ1-1 | many | . | TRBV11-3 | CASSFQGGTEAFF | TGTGCCAGCAGCTTTCAGGGAGGCACTGAAGCTTTCTTT
TRBJ2-3 | many | TRBD2 | TRBV20-1 | CSAHPSGRSADTQYF | TGCAGTGCTCACCCCAGCGGGAGGAGCGCAGATACGCAGTATTTT
TRBJ1-1 | many | . | TRBV5-1 | CASSLSSGLKTEAFF | TGCGCCAGCAGCTTGAGTTCCGGGTTAAAGACTGAAGCTTTCTTT
TRBJ1-6 | many | TRBD1 | TRBV20-1 | CSATTGTGSPLHF | TGCAGTGCAACGACAGGGACCGGTTCACCCCTCCACTTT
TRBJ2-2 | many | . | TRBV27 | CASSFAGAGELFF | TGTGCCAGCAGTTTTGCAGGTGCCGGGGAGCTGTTTTTT
TRBJ2-5 | . | . | TRBV7-9 | CASSDRGQQETQYF | TGTGCCAGCAGCGACCGGGGCCAGCAAGAGACCCAGTACTTC
TRBJ2-1 | few | . | TRBV6-5 | CASSYTSGRFYNEQFF | TGTGCCAGCAGTTATACGTCCGGCAGGTTTTACAATGAGCAGTTCTTC
TRBJ2-2 | . | . | TRBV3-1 | CASSGKGAAGELFF | TGTGCCAGCAGTGGAAAGGGTGCGGCCGGGGAGCTGTTTTTT
TRBJ2-3 | few | . | TRBV3-1 | CASSQERGGRGTDTQYF | TGTGCCAGCAGCCAAGAGAGAGGGGGCCGGGGGACAGATACGCAGTATTTT
TRBJ2-3 | many | TRBD2 | TRBV19 | CASRGTSFADTQYF | TGTGCCAGTAGAGGGACTAGCTTTGCAGATACGCAGTATTTT
TRBJ1-6 | . | TRBD1 | TRBV3-1 | CASSPPQGGSYNSPLHF | TGTGCCAGCAGCCCCCCACAGGGGGGCTCCTATAATTCACCCCTCCACTTT